This section outlines one TCR beta chain sequence together with its context. The clone's antigen remains unknown. Per-base quality was not reported, and no clone a single base away is much larger than it. The sample originates from a study of CD8+CD57+ T cells in acquired aplastic anemia (dated by TCRdb to the late 2010s). Regarding the research as a whole: DNA extracted from sorted CD4+ and CD8+ cells had a mean of about 3 ug, with a range of roughly 0.18 to 27.4 ug.

The study deep-sequenced TCR repertoires of sorted CD4+ and CD8+ blood T cells from severe aplastic anemia patients and healthy subjects. Ficoll-Paque density gradient centrifugation was used to isolate peripheral blood mononuclear cells. Before DNA was extracted, CD4+ and CD8+ T cells were sorted using either FACS or magnetic beads. Including the terminal cysteine and phenylalanine, the CDR3 comprises 13 residues. Only the CDR3 portion is preserved as DNA: 39 bases, with reading frame beginning at the first base. CDR1 and CDR2 are read off the germline V gene (reference sequence) as DFQATT and SNEGSKA. Genomic DNA was used as template for profiling of TCR beta VDJ combinations and CDR3 sequences. TCR repertoire sequencing was run on an Illumina HiSeq 2000. As for the authors' bioinformatics: TRBV/TRBJ rearrangement plots, CDR3 size and DJ length profiles, and Simpson's diversity index were used to assess repertoires. The most abundant DNA sequence in the deep sequencing data was taken as the immunodominant clone. CDR3 amino acid sequences were screened for sharing across subjects and were compared with published repertoires and the VDJdb database. The public reads were run again by TCRdb, first through fastp at Q25 and then through MiXCR, and only productive beta chains were kept. Entries that share a CDR3 protein sequence are merged under the most common genes and DNA. The authors' filters were not applied to this entry. This sample lists approximately 270,000 distinct CDR3 sequences; roughly 50% were detected once. The ten largest account for 8% of the sample.

Overall results and qualifications from the work: Around 27 CD8+ CDR3 sequences were found to be shared between patients and controls, but these sequences appeared to be highly expressed in patients and within the immunodominant clones of the patients. CD8+ Simpson's diversity did not differ significantly between patients and healthy controls (P=0.060).

The clonotype was recovered from a human donor with severe aplastic anemia or a healthy control (not recorded which). Sequencing used sorted CD4+, CD8+, or CD8+CD57+ T cells (not recorded which) from PBMCs. The V gene is TRBV20-1 and the J gene is TRBJ2-7; the D gene cannot be resolved reliably. The J call may be faulty, since TRBJ2-5 better matches the DNA end. The nucleotides are TGCAGTGCCAAATCCCGGGTCAGGGAGACCCAGTACTTC. Its protein product is CSAKSRVRETQYF.